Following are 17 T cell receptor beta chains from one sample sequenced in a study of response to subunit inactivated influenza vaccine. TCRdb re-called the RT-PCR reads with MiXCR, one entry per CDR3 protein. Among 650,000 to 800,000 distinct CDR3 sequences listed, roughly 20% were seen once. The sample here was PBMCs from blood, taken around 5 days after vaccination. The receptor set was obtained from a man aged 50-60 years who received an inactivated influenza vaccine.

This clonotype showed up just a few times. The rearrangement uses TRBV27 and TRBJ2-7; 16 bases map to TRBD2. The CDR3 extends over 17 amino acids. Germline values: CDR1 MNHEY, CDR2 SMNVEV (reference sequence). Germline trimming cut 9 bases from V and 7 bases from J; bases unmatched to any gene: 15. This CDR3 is CASSDLGLAGGPREQYF. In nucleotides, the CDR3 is TGTGCCAGTTCCGACCTGGGACTAGCGGGAGGGCCGAGGGAGCAGTACTTC.

CDR3 sequence (DNA): TGTGCCTGTCTAGTCGAGCGAGGACAGGGGATTAATTCACCCCTCCACTTT. This translates into CACLVERGQGINSPLHF. The chain has TRBV30 and TRBJ1-6; 9 nucleotides match TRBD1. Germline V lookup: CDR1 GTSNPN, CDR2 SVGIG (reference sequence). The length of the CDR3 is 17 residues. J was trimmed by 6 bases and V by 6 bases; bases with no gene match: 15.

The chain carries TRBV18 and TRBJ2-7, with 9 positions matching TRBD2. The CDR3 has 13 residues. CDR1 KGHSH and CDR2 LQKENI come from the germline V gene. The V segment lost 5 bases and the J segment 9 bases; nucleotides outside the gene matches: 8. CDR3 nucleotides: TGTGCCAGCTCAGGGTTAGCGGGAGACGCGCAGTACTTC. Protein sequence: CASSGLAGDAQYF.

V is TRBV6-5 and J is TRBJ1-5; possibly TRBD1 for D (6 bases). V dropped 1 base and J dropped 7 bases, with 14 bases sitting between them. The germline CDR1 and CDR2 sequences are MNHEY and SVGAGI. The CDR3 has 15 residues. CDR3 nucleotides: TGTGCCAGCAGTTACTTGCAGGGGATAATACAGCCCCAGCATTTT. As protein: CASSYLQGIIQPQHF.

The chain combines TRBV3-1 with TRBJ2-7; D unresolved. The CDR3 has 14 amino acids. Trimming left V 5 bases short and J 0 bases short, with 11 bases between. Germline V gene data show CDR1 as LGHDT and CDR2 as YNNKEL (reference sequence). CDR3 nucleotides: TGTGCCAGCAGCGGGCAGACTTTCTCCTACGAGCAGTACTTC. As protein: CASSGQTFSYEQYF.

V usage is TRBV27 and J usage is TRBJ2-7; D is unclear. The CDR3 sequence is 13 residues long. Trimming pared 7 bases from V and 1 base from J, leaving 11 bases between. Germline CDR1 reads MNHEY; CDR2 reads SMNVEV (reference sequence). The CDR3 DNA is TGTGCCAGCATGGGGTCCATGTCCTACGAGCAGTACTTC. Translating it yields CASMGSMSYEQYF.

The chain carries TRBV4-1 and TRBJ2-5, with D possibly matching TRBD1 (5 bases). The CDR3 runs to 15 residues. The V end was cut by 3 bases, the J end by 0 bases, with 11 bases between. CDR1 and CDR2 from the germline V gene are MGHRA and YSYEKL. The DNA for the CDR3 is TGCGCCAGCAGCCAGATAGGCAGGGACCAAGAGACCCAGTACTTC. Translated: CASSQIGRDQETQYF.

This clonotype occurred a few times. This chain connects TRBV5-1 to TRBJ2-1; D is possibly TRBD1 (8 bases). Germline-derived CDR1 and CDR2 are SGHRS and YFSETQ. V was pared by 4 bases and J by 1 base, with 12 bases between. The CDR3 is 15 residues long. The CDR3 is CASSQQGGSYNEQFF. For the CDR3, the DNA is TGCGCCAGCAGCCAACAGGGGGGGTCCTACAATGAGCAGTTCTTC. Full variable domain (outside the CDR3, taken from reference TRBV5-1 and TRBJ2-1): KAGVTQTPRYLIKTRGQQVTLSCSPISGHRSVSWYQQTPGQGLQFLFEYFSETQRNKGNFPGRFSGRQFSNSRSEMNVSTLELGDSALYLCASSQQGGSYNEQFFGPGTRLTVL.

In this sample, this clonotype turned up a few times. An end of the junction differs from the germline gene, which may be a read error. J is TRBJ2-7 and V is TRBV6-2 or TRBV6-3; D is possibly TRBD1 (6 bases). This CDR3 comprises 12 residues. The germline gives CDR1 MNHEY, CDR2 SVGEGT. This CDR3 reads CASSQGYYKQYF. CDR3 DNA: TGTGCCAGCAGCCAGGGGTACTACAAGCAGTACTTC.

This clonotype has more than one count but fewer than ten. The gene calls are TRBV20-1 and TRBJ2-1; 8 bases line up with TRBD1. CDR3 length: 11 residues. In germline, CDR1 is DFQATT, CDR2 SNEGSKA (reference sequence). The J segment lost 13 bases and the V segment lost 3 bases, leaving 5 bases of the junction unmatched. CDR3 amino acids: CSARTGVLQFF. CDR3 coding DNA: TGCAGTGCTAGGACAGGGGTCCTTCAGTTCTTC.

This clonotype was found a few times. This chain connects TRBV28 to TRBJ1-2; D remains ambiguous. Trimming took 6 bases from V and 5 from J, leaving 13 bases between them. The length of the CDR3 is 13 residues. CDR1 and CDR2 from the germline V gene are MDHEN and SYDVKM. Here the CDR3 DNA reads TGTGCCAGCAGCCCCTCGCCCCGATATGGCTACACCTTC. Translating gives CASSPSPRYGYTF.

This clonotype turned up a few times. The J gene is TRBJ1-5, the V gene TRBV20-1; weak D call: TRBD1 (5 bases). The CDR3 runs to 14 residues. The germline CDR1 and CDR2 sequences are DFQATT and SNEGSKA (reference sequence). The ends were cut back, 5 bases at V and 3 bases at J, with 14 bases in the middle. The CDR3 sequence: CSAPPQGYNQPQHF. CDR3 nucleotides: TGCAGTGCTCCGCCCCAGGGATACAATCAGCCCCAGCATTTT.

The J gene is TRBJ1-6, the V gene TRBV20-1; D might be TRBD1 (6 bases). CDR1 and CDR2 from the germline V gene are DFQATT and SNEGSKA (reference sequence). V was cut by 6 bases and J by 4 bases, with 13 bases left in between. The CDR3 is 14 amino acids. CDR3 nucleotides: TGCAGTGCCAAAAAACAGGGATATAATTCACCCCTCCACTTT. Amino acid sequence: CSAKKQGYNSPLHF.

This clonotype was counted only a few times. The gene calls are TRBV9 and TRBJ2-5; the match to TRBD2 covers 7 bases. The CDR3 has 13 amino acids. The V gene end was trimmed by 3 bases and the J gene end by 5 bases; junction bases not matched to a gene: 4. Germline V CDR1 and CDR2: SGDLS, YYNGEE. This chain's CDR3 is CASSGSGTETQYF. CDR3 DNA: TGTGCCAGCAGCGGAAGCGGGACGGAGACCCAGTACTTC.

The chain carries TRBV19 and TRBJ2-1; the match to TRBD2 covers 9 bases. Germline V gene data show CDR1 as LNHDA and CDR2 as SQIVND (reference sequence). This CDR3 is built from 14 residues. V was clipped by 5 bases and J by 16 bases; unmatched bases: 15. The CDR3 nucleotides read TGTGCCAGTAGTGTGGGCCTAGCGGGGCAGGCGGTATTCTTC. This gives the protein CASSVGLAGQAVFF.

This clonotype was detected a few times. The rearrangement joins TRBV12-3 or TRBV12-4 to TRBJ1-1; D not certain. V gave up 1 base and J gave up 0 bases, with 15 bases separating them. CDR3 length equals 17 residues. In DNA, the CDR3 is TGTGCCAGCAGTTTAGAGTTTTATCTCAAGCTGAACACTGAAGCTTTCTTT. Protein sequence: CASSLEFYLKLNTEAFF.

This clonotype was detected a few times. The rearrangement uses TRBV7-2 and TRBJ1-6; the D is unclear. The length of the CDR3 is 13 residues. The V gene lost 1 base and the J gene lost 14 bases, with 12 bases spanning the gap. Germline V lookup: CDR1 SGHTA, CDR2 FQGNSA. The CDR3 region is CASSLGGPTTLHF. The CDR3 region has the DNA TGTGCCAGCAGCTTAGGCGGACCAACTACCCTCCACTTT.